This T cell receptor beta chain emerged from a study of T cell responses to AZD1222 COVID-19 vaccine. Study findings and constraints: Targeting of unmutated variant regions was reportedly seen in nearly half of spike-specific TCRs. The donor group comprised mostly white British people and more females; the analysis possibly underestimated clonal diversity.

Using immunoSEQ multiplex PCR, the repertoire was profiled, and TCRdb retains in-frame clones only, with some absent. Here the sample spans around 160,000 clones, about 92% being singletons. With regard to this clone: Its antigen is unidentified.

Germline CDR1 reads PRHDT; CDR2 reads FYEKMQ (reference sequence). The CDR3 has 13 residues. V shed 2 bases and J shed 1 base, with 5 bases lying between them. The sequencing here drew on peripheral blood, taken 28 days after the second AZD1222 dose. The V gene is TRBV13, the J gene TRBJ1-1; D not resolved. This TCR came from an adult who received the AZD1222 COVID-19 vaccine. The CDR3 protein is CASSLRTNTEAFF. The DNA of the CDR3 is TGTGCCAGCAGCTTAAGAACGAACACTGAAGCTTTCTTT.